These 18 T cell receptor beta chains were sequenced from one sample in a study of shared clonotypes between healthy human individuals. CD8 cells classed as naive were CD45RO-negative and positively selected for CCR7, excluding terminally differentiated effector memory CD45RA+ cells. Produced via immunoSEQ multiplex PCR; TCRdb's table is partial and in-frame only. In the table there are 450,000 to 700,000 clones, around 95% of which are singletons. The sequencing sample was made of naive CD8+ T cells sorted from blood. Receptors originate from a woman aged 30 to 39 in good health.

A remark on this clone: This sample also contains other DNA sequences that code for the same CDR3. V usage is TRBV5-4 and J usage is TRBJ2-7; D call uncertain. V lost 4 bases, J lost 3 bases, and 5 bases lay in between. CDR1 and CDR2 (germline): SGHNT, YYREEE (reference sequence). The CDR3 extends over 11 amino acids. In DNA form, the CDR3 reads TGTGCCAGCAGCAACAACTACGAGCAGTACTTC. It translates to CASSNNYEQYF.

V and J are TRBV5-4 and TRBJ2-2; 8 nucleotides line up with TRBD2. J lost 5 bases, V lost 1 base, and 7 bases had no gene match. CDR1 and CDR2 (germline): SGHNT, YYREEE (reference sequence). CDR3 length equals 16 residues. CDR3: CASSLKASGFTGELFF. CDR3 in DNA: TGTGCCAGCAGCTTGAAGGCTAGCGGGTTTACCGGGGAGCTGTTTTTT.

The chain carries TRBV5-4 and TRBJ1-2; D is unclear. The germline V gene has CDR1 SGHNT and CDR2 YYREEE (reference sequence). This CDR3 region has 11 residues. V gave up 4 bases and J gave up 2 bases, with 3 bases separating them. The CDR3 reads CASSHNYGYTF. The DNA for the CDR3 is TGTGCCAGCAGCCACAACTATGGCTACACCTTC.

The chain has TRBV7-3 and TRBJ2-2, with 7 bases identical to TRBD2. Trimming removed 0 bases from V and 4 bases from J; junction bases left unmatched: 8. The germline CDR1 and CDR2 sequences are SGHTA and FQGTGA. The CDR3 has 17 residues. CDR3 DNA: TGTGCCAGCAGCTTAACGTGGCTAGCGGCGAGCACCGGGGAGCTGTTTTTT. This encodes CASSLTWLAASTGELFF. The whole variable domain, remainder taken from reference TRBV7-3 and TRBJ2-2, is GAGVSQTPSNKVTEKGKYVELRCDPISGHTALYWYRQSLGQGPEFLIYFQGTGAADDSGLPNDRFFAVRPEGSVSTLKIQRTERGDSAVYLCASSLTWLAASTGELFFGEGSRLTVL.

This clone is a singleton in its sample. The genes are TRBV6-5 and TRBJ2-3; no clear D. The V end lost 6 bases, the J end lost 4 bases, and 11 bases lay between the germline ends. Germline lookup yields CDR1 MNHEY and CDR2 SVGAGI. The CDR3 runs 13 residues. The CDR3 sequence: CASRPKVADTQYF. CDR3 in DNA: TGTGCCAGCAGGCCTAAGGTCGCAGATACGCAGTATTTT.

The CDR3 sequence: CASSRFPRPSFWTKLPETQYF. The CDR3 bases are TGCGCCAGCAGCCGATTCCCCCGGCCTTCTTTTTGGACAAAATTACCAGAGACCCAGTACTTC. The chain joins TRBV4-1 to TRBJ2-5, with a possible D match to TRBD1 (5 bases). The germline V and J ends were trimmed by 4 bases and 4 bases, with 34 bases remaining between them. CDR3 length equals 21 residues. Germline V gene sequence: CDR1 MGHRA, CDR2 YSYEKL.

This chain uses TRBV7-9 with TRBJ1-1; tentative D call: TRBD1 (5 bases). Per the germline V gene, CDR1 is SEHNR and CDR2 is FQNEAQ (reference sequence). Trimming shortened V by 7 bases and J by 11 bases, and 17 bases separated the two germline ends. There are 12 residues in the CDR3. CDR3 protein: CASTESGGMAFF. As DNA, the CDR3 is TGTGCCAGCACCGAGTCGGGGGGTATGGCTTTCTTT.

This chain connects TRBV7-8 to TRBJ2-3; 7 nucleotides match TRBD1. From germline, CDR1 is SGHVS and CDR2 FQNEAQ. The CDR3 consists of 15 residues. V lost 4 bases and J lost 2; bases outside the gene matches: 6. As DNA, the CDR3 is TGTGCCAGCAGCTCCGACAGGGCGAACACAGATACGCAGTATTTT. Its translation is CASSSDRANTDTQYF.

The V and J genes are TRBV6-5 and TRBJ2-7, with 9 bases fitting TRBD1. The CDR3 consists of 14 residues. V lost 2 bases to trimming and J lost 6 bases; unmatched junction nucleotides: 5. The V gene's germline CDR1 is MNHEY and CDR2 SVGAGI. The CDR3 coding sequence is TGTGCCAGCAGTTACCGGGACAGGGAAGGCGAGCAGTACTTC. It codes for CASSYRDREGEQYF.

A single count supports this clone. The chain couples TRBV7-9 to TRBJ2-7; D is ambiguous. V lost 5 bases and J lost 9, with 5 bases in between. Germline-derived CDR1 and CDR2 are SEHNR and FQNEAQ (reference sequence). CDR3 length: 9 residues. The CDR3 DNA follows: TGTGCCAGCAGCCCGGGGCAGTACTTC. It specifies CASSPGQYF.

The V gene is TRBV20-1, the J gene TRBJ2-1, with no clear D. This CDR3 is built from 11 residues. V dropped 2 bases and J dropped 7 bases, with 6 bases sitting between them. CDR1 DFQATT and CDR2 SNEGSKA come from the germline V gene (reference sequence). CDR3 coding DNA: TGCAGTGCTAGAATAGGAAATGAGCAGTTCTTC. Translated: CSARIGNEQFF.

This rearrangement joins TRBV27 to TRBJ2-2; D unresolved. In germline, CDR1 is MNHEY, CDR2 SMNVEV (reference sequence). The V gene lost 3 bases and the J gene lost 6 bases, with 11 bases spanning the gap. The CDR3 has 14 residues. CDR3 protein: CASSFSPLAGELFF. For the CDR3, the DNA is TGTGCCAGCAGTTTTTCTCCCCTGGCCGGGGAGCTGTTTTTT.

The genes are TRBV29-1 and TRBJ2-1, with a weak D call TRBD2 (5 bases). Germline CDR1 is SQVTM and CDR2 is ANQGSEA. V shed 1 base and J shed 0 bases, with 19 bases lying between them. This CDR3 spans 18 amino acids. The CDR3 protein is CSVEGGHGRRSSYNEQFF. CDR3 sequence (DNA): TGCAGCGTTGAAGGAGGGCACGGGCGGAGAAGCTCCTACAATGAGCAGTTCTTC.

The rearrangement joins TRBV6-1 to TRBJ2-5, with 10 nucleotides matching TRBD2. CDR1 MNHNS and CDR2 SASEGT come from the germline V gene. The CDR3 consists of 15 residues. V trimming: 0 bases; J trimming: 5 bases; junction bases outside the gene matches: 3. The CDR3 sequence is CASSEASGRRETQYF. The CDR3 bases are TGTGCCAGCAGTGAAGCTAGCGGGAGGCGCGAGACCCAGTACTTC.

The chain combines TRBV4-1 with TRBJ2-7, with D perhaps TRBD2 (5 bases). The germline CDR1 and CDR2 sequences are MGHRA and YSYEKL. Between the trimmed V and J ends, which lost 4 bases and 3 bases, there was a span of 10 bases. CDR3 length: 13 residues. The CDR3 is CASSPVGGYEQYF. The CDR3 nucleotides are TGCGCCAGCAGCCCCGTTGGAGGCTACGAGCAGTACTTC.

The rearrangement joins TRBV2 to TRBJ2-1, with 8 positions matching TRBD2. Trimming removed 8 bases from V and 9 bases from J; junction bases left unmatched: 9. CDR3 length equals 13 residues. CDR1 is SNHLY and CDR2 is FYNNEI in the germline V gene. The CDR3 sequence is CASLAGLQGEQFF. The CDR3 nucleotides read TGTGCCAGCCTAGCGGGCCTCCAGGGTGAGCAGTTCTTC.

The rearrangement links TRBV2 to TRBJ2-7, with D hard to call. The CDR3 runs to 12 residues. The germline V gene encodes CDR1 SNHLY and CDR2 FYNNEI. V gave up 4 bases and J gave up 4 bases, with 8 bases separating them. CDR3 loop: CASSVDTYEQYF. The DNA for the CDR3 is TGTGCCAGCAGTGTTGACACTTACGAGCAGTACTTC.

This clone was seen just once. The chain carries TRBV6-1 and TRBJ2-7; 10 bases align to TRBD2. V was pared by 0 bases and J by 3 bases, with 11 bases of the junction left unmatched. CDR1 and CDR2 (germline): MNHNS, SASEGT. CDR3 length equals 18 residues. CDR3 nucleotides: TGTGCCAGCAGTGAAGCCCCTAGCGGGAGAGGTTTGATCTACGAGCAGTACTTC. Amino acids: CASSEAPSGRGLIYEQYF.